This TCR beta chain was observed in a study of beta chain features in type 1 diabetes. Of note for this clone: Its target is not known.

cDNA synthesis used the whole RNA isolate, giving expressed TCRB sequences. Here immunoSEQ multiplex PCR was the method, and the copy in TCRdb shows in-frame clones only, minus some. Of over 40,000 clones in the sample, roughly 70% were seen once. CDR1 is SNHLY and CDR2 is FYNNEI in the germline V gene. This CDR3 has 15 amino acids. The trim removed 5 bases at V and 5 bases at J, leaving 7 bases unmatched. Overall study results and limits: TCRB CDR3 length was moderately but significantly reduced in all four CD4+ subsets of Type 1 diabetes patients. In these data, an HLA type influence on TCRB rearrangement remained unresolved. A cDNA-based sequencing approach could over-represent cells with high TCR expression. Compared to healthy donors, patients appeared to have naive, central memory and Treg TCRB repertoires that were more alike.

Sequencing was carried out using Tregs from blood. V and J are TRBV2 and TRBJ1-4, with TRBD1 identical over 8 bases. The sequence came from a man in his thirties or forties with type 1 diabetes. Some clones in this sample may be carry-over from other donors' samples. The CDR3 nucleotides are TGTGCCAGCAGTTTTATGGGACAGGCGAATGAAAAACTGTTTTTT. Protein: CASSFMGQANEKLFF.